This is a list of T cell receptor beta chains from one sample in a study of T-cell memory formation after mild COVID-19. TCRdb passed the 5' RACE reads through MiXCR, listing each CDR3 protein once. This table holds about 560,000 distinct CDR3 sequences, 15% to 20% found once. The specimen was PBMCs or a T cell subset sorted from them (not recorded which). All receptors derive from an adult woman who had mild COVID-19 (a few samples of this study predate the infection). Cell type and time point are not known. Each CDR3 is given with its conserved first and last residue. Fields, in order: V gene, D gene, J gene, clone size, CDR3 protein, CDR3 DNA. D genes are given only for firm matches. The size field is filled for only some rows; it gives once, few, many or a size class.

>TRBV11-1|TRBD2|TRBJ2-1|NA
CASSPREGGSNEQFF
TGTGCCAGCAGCCCGCGGGAGGGGGGTAGCAATGAGCAGTTCTTC
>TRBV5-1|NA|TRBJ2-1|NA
CASSLLASNNEQFF
TGCGCCAGCAGCTTGCTAGCTAGTAACAATGAGCAGTTCTTC
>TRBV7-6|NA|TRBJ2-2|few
CASSLDGVRRNTGELFF
TGTGCCAGCAGCTTAGATGGAGTCAGGAGGAACACCGGGGAGCTGTTTTTT
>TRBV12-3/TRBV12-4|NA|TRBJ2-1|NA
CASSPGVREQFF
TGTGCCAGCAGTCCAGGGGTCCGCGAGCAGTTCTTC
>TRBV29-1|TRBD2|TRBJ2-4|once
CSAKPMDSGGNIQYF
TGCAGCGCCAAGCCCATGGACAGCGGGGGGAACATTCAGTACTTC
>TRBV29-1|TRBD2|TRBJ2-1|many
CSVVPSGRGGQFF
TGCAGCGTTGTCCCTAGCGGGAGAGGAGGGCAGTTCTTC
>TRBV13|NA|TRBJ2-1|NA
CASSRGAGNEQFF
TGTGCCAGCAGCCGGGGGGCAGGGAATGAGCAGTTCTTC
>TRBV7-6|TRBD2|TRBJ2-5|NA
CASSLGSGRAGETQYF
TGTGCCAGCAGCTTAGGTAGCGGGAGGGCCGGAGAGACCCAGTACTTC
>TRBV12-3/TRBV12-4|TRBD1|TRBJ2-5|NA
CASSQQSTGAETQYF
TGTGCCAGCAGCCAACAGTCGACAGGGGCGGAGACCCAGTACTTC
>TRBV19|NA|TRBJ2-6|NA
CASSPSPGVTGANVLTF
TGTGCCAGTAGTCCCTCCCCCGGGGTTACTGGGGCCAACGTCCTGACTTTC
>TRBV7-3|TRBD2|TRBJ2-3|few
CASSIASGARDTQYF
TGTGCCAGCAGCATCGCTAGCGGGGCCCGAGATACGCAGTATTTT
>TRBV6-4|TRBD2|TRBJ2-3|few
CASSPGGAETDTQYF
TGTGCCAGCAGCCCCGGGGGGGCCGAGACAGATACGCAGTATTTT
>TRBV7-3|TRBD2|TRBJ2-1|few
CASSLSSGSPAMEQFF
TGTGCCAGCAGCTTAAGTAGCGGGAGCCCAGCGATGGAGCAGTTCTTC
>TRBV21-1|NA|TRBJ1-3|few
CASSATVDSGNTIYF
TGTGCCAGCAGCGCTACGGTGGACTCTGGAAACACCATATATTTT
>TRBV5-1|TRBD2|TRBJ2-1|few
CASSIGLAGGKISYNEQFF
TGCGCCAGCAGCATAGGACTAGCGGGAGGAAAAATATCCTACAATGAGCAGTTCTTC
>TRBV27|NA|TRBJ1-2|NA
CASAPRGNYGYTF
TGTGCATCTGCGCCGCGGGGCAACTATGGCTACACCTTC
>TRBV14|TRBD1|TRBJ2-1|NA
CASSQGGQGLVQFF
TGTGCCAGCAGCCAAGGGGGACAGGGTTTAGTGCAGTTCTTC
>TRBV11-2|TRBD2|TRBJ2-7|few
CASSLDLGAGTYEQYF
TGTGCCAGCAGCTTAGATCTTGGAGCGGGAACCTACGAGCAGTACTTC
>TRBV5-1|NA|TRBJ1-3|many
CASSPDSSGNTIYF
TGCGCCAGCAGCCCGGACTCCTCTGGAAACACCATATATTTT
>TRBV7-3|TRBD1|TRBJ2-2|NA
CASSPSGTGRFGELFF
TGTGCCAGCAGCCCGAGCGGGACAGGGAGGTTCGGGGAGCTGTTTTTT
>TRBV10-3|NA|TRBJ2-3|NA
CAISEPTSPTDTQYF
TGTGCCATCAGTGAACCGACCTCACCCACAGATACGCAGTATTTT
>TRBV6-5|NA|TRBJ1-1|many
CASSYSNGGYEAFF
TGTGCCAGCAGTTACTCGAACGGAGGCTATGAAGCTTTCTTT
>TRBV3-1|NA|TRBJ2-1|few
CASSHLIRERGYNEQFF
TGTGCCAGCAGCCACCTAATCCGGGAGAGAGGCTACAATGAGCAGTTCTTC
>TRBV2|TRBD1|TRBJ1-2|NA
CASSGRSRGRFGYTF
TGTGCCAGCAGTGGCAGGAGCAGGGGGCGGTTTGGCTACACCTTC
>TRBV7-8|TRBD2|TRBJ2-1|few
CASSPHSGTSGRPSYNEQFF
TGTGCCAGCAGTCCCCACTCGGGGACTAGCGGGAGGCCCTCCTACAATGAGCAGTTCTTC
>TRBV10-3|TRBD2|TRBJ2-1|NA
CAISESGGLGGYNEQFF
TGTGCCATCAGTGAGTCGGGGGGACTAGGAGGATACAATGAGCAGTTCTTC
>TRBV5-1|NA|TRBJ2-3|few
CASKDTDTQYF
TGCGCCAGCAAGGACACAGATACGCAGTATTTT
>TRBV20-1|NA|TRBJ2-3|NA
CSARGGDSLRTDTQYF
TGCAGTGCTAGGGGCGGGGATTCCCTTCGCACAGATACGCAGTATTTT
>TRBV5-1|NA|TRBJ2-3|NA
CASRTGSGSPTDTQYF
TGCGCCAGCAGGACAGGTAGCGGGTCGCCCACAGATACGCAGTATTTT
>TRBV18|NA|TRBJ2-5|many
CASSPGHQETQYF
TGTGCCAGCTCACCGGGACACCAAGAGACCCAGTACTTC
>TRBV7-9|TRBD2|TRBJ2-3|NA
CASSFYPSGSTDTQYF
TGTGCCAGCAGCTTCTACCCTAGCGGTAGCACAGATACGCAGTATTTT
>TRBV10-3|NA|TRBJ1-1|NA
CAISEKGQPMNTEAFF
TGTGCCATCAGTGAGAAAGGACAGCCCATGAACACTGAAGCTTTCTTT
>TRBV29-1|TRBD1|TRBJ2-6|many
CSVEDPPGTGAGANVLTF
TGCAGCGTTGAAGATCCCCCCGGGACAGGGGCTGGGGCCAACGTCCTGACTTTC
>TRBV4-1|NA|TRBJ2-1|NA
CASSHLHGSNEQFF
TGCGCCAGCAGCCACCTGCACGGATCAAATGAGCAGTTCTTC
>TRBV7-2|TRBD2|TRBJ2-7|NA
CASSPHGRGSSYEQYF
TGTGCCAGCAGCCCCCATGGGAGGGGCAGCTCCTACGAGCAGTACTTC
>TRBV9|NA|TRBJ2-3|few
CASSQGWGGRADTQYF
TGTGCCAGCAGCCAAGGTTGGGGGGGGCGCGCAGATACGCAGTATTTT
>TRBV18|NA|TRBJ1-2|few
CASSPPGPDVYGYTF
TGTGCCAGCTCACCACCGGGGCCTGACGTCTATGGCTACACCTTC
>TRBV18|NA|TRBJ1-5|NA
CASSPQGDTGGPQHF
TGTGCCAGCTCACCACAGGGAGACACGGGCGGGCCCCAGCATTTT
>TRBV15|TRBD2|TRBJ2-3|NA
CATSRAGLGRHF
TGTGCCACCAGCAGAGCGGGACTAGGGCGGCATTTT
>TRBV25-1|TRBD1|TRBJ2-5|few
CASSVRLGSPGQGSRQETQYF
TGTGCCAGCAGTGTAAGGTTGGGGTCACCGGGACAGGGATCTAGACAAGAGACCCAGTACTTC
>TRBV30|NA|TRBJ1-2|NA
CAWLQGYGYTF
TGTGCCTGGTTACAGGGCTATGGCTACACCTTC
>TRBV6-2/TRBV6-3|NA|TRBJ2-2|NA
CAGWRTNTGELFF
TGTGCCGGCTGGAGGACTAACACCGGGGAGCTGTTTTTT
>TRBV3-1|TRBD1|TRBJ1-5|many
CASSQGQGNQPQHF
TGTGCCAGCAGCCAGGGACAGGGGAATCAGCCCCAGCATTTT
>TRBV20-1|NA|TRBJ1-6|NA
CSARDAVGSYNSPLHF
TGCAGTGCTAGAGATGCCGTGGGGTCCTATAATTCACCCCTCCACTTT
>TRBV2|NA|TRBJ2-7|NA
CASSGDEIGYEQYF
TGTGCCAGCAGTGGAGACGAGATTGGGTACGAGCAGTACTTC
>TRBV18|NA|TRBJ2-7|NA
CDSSPSDTYEQYF
TGTGACAGCTCACCTTCCGATACCTACGAGCAGTACTTC
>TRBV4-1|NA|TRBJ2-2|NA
CASSHPVRAPNTGELFF
TGCGCCAGCAGCCATCCAGTCAGGGCACCGAACACCGGGGAGCTGTTTTTT
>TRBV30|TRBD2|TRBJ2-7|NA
CAWSGRAGGGLEQYF
TGTGCCTGGAGTGGTCGGGCGGGGGGTGGTCTCGAGCAGTACTTC
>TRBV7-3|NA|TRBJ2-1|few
CASSLTGSPYNEQFF
TGTGCCAGCAGCTTAACGGGTTCCCCCTACAATGAGCAGTTCTTC
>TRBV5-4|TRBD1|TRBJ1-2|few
CASSPAGTVAYGYTF
TGTGCCAGCAGCCCAGCAGGGACAGTCGCCTATGGCTACACCTTC
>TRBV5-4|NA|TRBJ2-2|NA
CASSFLGGTGELFF
TGTGCCAGCAGCTTCTTGGGAGGCACCGGGGAGCTGTTTTTT
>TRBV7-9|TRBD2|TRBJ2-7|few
CASSPAGGAGAIYEQYF
TGTGCCAGCAGCCCAGCGGGGGGGGCAGGGGCCATCTACGAGCAGTACTTC
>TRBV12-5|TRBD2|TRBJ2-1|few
CASGRGTGTTFF
TGTGCTAGTGGCCGGGGGACCGGGACTACGTTCTTC
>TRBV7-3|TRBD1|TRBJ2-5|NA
CASSSGQGGFGETQYF
TGTGCCAGCAGCTCGGGACAGGGAGGGTTTGGGGAGACCCAGTACTTC
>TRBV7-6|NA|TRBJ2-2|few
CASSRGSAGELFF
TGTGCCAGCAGCCGCGGATCGGCCGGGGAGCTGTTTTTT
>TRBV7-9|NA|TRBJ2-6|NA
CASSITLLRRSGANVLTF
TGTGCCAGCAGCATCACACTCCTAAGAAGGTCTGGGGCCAACGTCCTGACTTTC
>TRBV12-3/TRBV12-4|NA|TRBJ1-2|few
CASSLGFGYTF
TGTGCCAGCAGTTTGGGCTTTGGCTACACCTTC
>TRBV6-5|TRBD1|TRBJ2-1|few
CASNRQGLYNEQFF
TGTGCCAGCAATAGACAGGGGCTCTACAATGAGCAGTTCTTC
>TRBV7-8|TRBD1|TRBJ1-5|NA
CASSLEDRGSNQPQHF
TGTGCCAGCAGCCTAGAGGACAGGGGCTCCAATCAGCCCCAGCATTTT
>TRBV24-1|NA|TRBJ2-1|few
CATSEWTGEQFF
TGTGCCACCAGTGAGTGGACTGGTGAGCAGTTCTTC